The present TCR beta chain was sequenced within a study of shared clonotypes between healthy human individuals. A split of CD4+ cells into CD45RA+ naive and CD45RA-negative memory subsets was performed. The CDR3 has 16 amino acids. The germline V gene has CDR1 SGHDN and CDR2 FVKESK. Deletions cut 0 bases from V and 2 bases from J, with 8 bases between. The protocol was immunoSEQ multiplex PCR, while the TCRdb copy is restricted to in-frame clones and leaves out a portion. The sample carries 2 million or so clones, over 85% recorded once. This clone was recorded once. The chain has TRBV14 and TRBJ1-6; TRBD1 might be the D (5 bases). The TCR originated in a man aged 18 to 29 in good health. Sequenced sample: naive CD4+ T cells sorted from blood. Subset reported: CD45RA+ positively selected. This CDR3 is CASSQDLGPYNSPLHF. CDR3 DNA: TGTGCCAGCAGCCAAGATTTGGGACCCTATAATTCACCCCTCCACTTT.